Included here is one T cell receptor beta chain sequence, with context. Its antigen is still unknown. The record originates from a study of shared clonotypes between healthy human individuals. Study-level points and caveats: In having few donors, the study represented limited genetic and exposure-history diversity.

Over several immunoSEQ plates, each subset's genomic DNA was distributed in even portions. Profiling relied on immunoSEQ multiplex PCR, and the TCRdb table lists in-frame clones only, not all of them. The sample holds fewer than 600,000 clones, 70% to 80% seen once. With 7 bases removed from V and 3 bases from J, the gap between germline ends came to 16 bases. Germline V gene data show CDR1 as SGHVS and CDR2 as FQNEAQ. This CDR3 is 14 amino acids long. Caucasian adults living in Nashville, Tennessee, provided all samples. Unsorted samples, those not sorted, used roughly 87 million PBMCs for genomic DNA.

Input material: PBMCs. The receptor comes from a middle-aged woman in good health. Some clones in this sample may be carry-over from other donors' samples. This chain joins TRBV7-8 and TRBJ2-7; maybe TRBD2 (6 bases). CDR3 nucleotide sequence: TGTGCCAGCAAAAACGGGACTCAGATCTACGAGCAGTACTTC. It is translated as CASKNGTQIYEQYF. The full variable domain, its missing parts supplied by reference TRBV7-8 and TRBJ2-7, is GAGVSQSPRYKVAKRGQDVALRCDPISGHVSLFWYQQALGQGPEFLTYFQNEAQLDKSGLPSDRFFAERPEGSVSTLKIQRTQQEDSAVYLCASKNGTQIYEQYFGPGTRLTVT.